Reported below is one T cell receptor beta chain. In germline, CDR1 is MNHEY, CDR2 SVGAGI. The V gene end was trimmed by 6 bases and the J gene end by 9 bases; junction bases not matched to a gene: 5. The CDR3 totals 14 residues. The protocol was immunoSEQ multiplex PCR, while the TCRdb copy is restricted to in-frame clones and leaves out a portion. The table has roughly 160,000 clones, 88% seen once. The data belong to a study of T cell responses to AZD1222 COVID-19 vaccine. This TCR was sampled from an adult who received the AZD1222 COVID-19 vaccine. This sample comprised peripheral blood, obtained 28 days after the second AZD1222 dose. The chain employs TRBV6-5 and TRBJ1-6; 10 nucleotides match TRBD1. The CDR3 DNA follows: TGTGCCAGCAGCCGGGACAGGGGAGCTTCACCCCTCCACTTT. This encodes CASSRDRGASPLHF.